This T cell receptor (beta chain) was obtained from a study of pediatric ulcerative colitis. Notes on the study in general: No controls had the two rectal clonotypes shared by ulcerative colitis patients.

Germline V lookup: CDR1 MDHEN, CDR2 SYDVKM. CDR3 length: 13 amino acids. With V trimmed by 10 bases and J by 4 bases, 7 bases remained unmatched. Repertoires were generated with immunoSEQ multiplex PCR, while TCRdb's copy carries only in-frame clones and drops some. The top ten clones hold 8% to 9.5% of a sample with approximately 37,000 clones, over 70% of them seen once. Rectal tissue came from one to two pinch biopsies taken at colonoscopy. As regards this clone: The antigen is unknown.

J is TRBJ2-7 and V is TRBV28; 10 bases are shared with TRBD1. The source is a boy between 10 and 17 years old with severe ulcerative colitis. The sequenced material came from gut tissue. The CDR3 DNA reads TGTGCCACAGGCCGGACAGGGGGTTACGAGCAGTACTTC. It encodes CATGRTGGYEQYF. The whole variable domain, filled in from reference TRBV28 and TRBJ2-7, reads DVKVTQSSRYLVKRTGEKVFLECVQDMDHENMFWYRQDPGLGLRLIYFSYDVKMKEKGDIPEGYSVSREKKERFSLILESASTNQTSMYLCATGRTGGYEQYFGPGTRLTVT.